This T cell receptor (beta chain) was identified in a study of blood T cell repertoires in COVID-19. Whole-study context: Sites across the United States, Italy and Spain contributed samples from acute and convalescent COVID-19. T cells, B-cell-depleted T cells, or PBMCs provided the cDNA or gDNA that served as material.

Authors' methods: Estimated nucleated cell counts came from reference gene primer amplification. TCRdb keeps only in-frame clones here, not all; method: immunoSEQ multiplex PCR. V and J calls plus clone size are reproduced from that table; the DNA served to infer D and trimming. The sample shows 42,000 or so clones, about 88% of them seen only once. The CDR3 spans 15 residues. Germline V gene data show CDR1 as MNHEY and CDR2 as SMNVEV (reference sequence). Trimming removed 3 bases from V and 0 bases from J, with 11 bases in between. The V call is TRBV27, the J call TRBJ1-2; TRBD1 might be the D (5 bases). The clonotype was recovered from a human donor in a cohort sampled during active COVID-19. Sequencing was done on a sample of peripheral blood. Written as DNA, the CDR3 is TGTGCCAGCAGTTTCGTGGGGGACTCTAACTATGGCTACACCTTC. Its translation: CASSFVGDSNYGYTF.